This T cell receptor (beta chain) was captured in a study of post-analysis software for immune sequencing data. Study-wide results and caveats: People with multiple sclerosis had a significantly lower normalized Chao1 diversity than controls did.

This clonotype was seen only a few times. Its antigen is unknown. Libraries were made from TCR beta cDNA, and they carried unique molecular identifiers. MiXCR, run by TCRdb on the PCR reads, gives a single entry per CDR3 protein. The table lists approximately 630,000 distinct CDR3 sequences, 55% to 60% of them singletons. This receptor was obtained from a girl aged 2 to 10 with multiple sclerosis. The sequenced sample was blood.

The chain's CDR3 is CASSSQTPYEQYF. CDR3 bases: TGTGCCAGCAGTTCTCAGACCCCCTACGAGCAGTACTTC. The chain employs TRBV12-3 or TRBV12-4 and TRBJ2-7, with D unclear. The germline V and J ends were trimmed by 4 bases and 2 bases, with 9 bases remaining between them. The CDR3 covers 13 residues.